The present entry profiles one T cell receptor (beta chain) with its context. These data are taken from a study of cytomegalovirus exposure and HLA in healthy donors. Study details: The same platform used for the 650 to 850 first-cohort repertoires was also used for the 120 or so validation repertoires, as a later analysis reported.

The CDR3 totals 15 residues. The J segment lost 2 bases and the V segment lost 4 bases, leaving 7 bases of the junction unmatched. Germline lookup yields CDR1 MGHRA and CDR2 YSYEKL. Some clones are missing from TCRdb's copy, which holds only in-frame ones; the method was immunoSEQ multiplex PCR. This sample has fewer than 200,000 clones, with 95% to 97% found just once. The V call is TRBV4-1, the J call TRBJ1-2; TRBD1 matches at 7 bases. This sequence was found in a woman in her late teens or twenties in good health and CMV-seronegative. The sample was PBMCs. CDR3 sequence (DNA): TGCGCCAGCAGCCCGCAGGACAGGCTGAACTATGGCTACACCTTC. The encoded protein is CASSPQDRLNYGYTF.